The clone carrying this T cell receptor beta chain has just a few counts. The data belong to a study of blood T cells in healthy people across ages. A J-beta primer mix and a sample-barcoded 5' primer were used in a second PCR of roughly 6 to 11 cycles. Using its own MiXCR run on the 5' RACE reads, TCRdb lists one record per CDR3 protein. The table shows 590,000 or so distinct CDR3 sequences, with about 30% occurring only once. The TCR sequence derives from a woman older than 75 in good health. Material: blood.

The CDR3 region is CASSVTGVTEAFF. The CDR3 DNA sequence: TGTGCCAGCAGCGTCACAGGGGTCACTGAAGCTTTCTTT. The V call is TRBV11-3, the J call TRBJ1-1, with 7 positions matching TRBD1. The trim removed 5 bases at V and 4 bases at J, leaving 4 bases unmatched. The V gene's germline CDR1 is SGHNT and CDR2 YENEEA. CDR3 length equals 13 residues. Drawing the rest from reference TRBV11-3 and TRBJ1-1, the complete variable domain is EAGVVQSPRYKIIEKKQPVAFWCNPISGHNTLYWYLQNLGQGPELLIRYENEEAVDDSQLPKDRFSAERLKGVDSTLKIQPAELGDSAVYLCASSVTGVTEAFFGQGTRLTVV.